The clone carrying this TCR beta chain was counted ten times or more. This sample stems from a study of T-cell reconstitution after alpha-beta-depleted transplantation in children. Unique molecular identifiers were incorporated when the TCRbeta library was constructed. One entry per CDR3 protein results from TCRdb running MiXCR on the PCR reads. The sample yields some 240,000 distinct CDR3 sequences, 9.7% seen once. Trimming took 6 bases from V and 9 from J, leaving 6 bases between them. The CDR3 runs 10 residues. Germline V lookup: CDR1 MDHEN, CDR2 SYDVKM. J is TRBJ1-5 and V is TRBV28; D remains ambiguous. The TCR was taken from a human donor who donated a stem cell graft to a child with SCID. Sequencing was performed on PBMCs from the stem cell graft donor, taken from the stem cell graft. DNA for the CDR3: TGTGCCAGCAGCCTCCGGCCCCAGCATTTT. It codes for CASSLRPQHF. Together with reference TRBV28 and TRBJ1-5, the CDR3 gives the full variable domain: DVKVTQSSRYLVKRTGEKVFLECVQDMDHENMFWYRQDPGLGLRLIYFSYDVKMKEKGDIPEGYSVSREKKERFSLILESASTNQTSMYLCASSLRPQHFGDGTRLSIL.